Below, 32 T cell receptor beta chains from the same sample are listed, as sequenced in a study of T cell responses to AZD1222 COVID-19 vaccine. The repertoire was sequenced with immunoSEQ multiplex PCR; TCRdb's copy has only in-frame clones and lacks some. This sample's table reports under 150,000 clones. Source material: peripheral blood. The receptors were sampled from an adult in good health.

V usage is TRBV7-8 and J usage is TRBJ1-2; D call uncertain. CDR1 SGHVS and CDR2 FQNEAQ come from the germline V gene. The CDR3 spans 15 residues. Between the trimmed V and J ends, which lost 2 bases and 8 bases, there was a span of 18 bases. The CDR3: CASSLRSSEAAGYTF. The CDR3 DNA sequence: TGTGCCAGCAGCTTAAGGTCTTCCGAGGCGGCGGGCTACACCTTC.

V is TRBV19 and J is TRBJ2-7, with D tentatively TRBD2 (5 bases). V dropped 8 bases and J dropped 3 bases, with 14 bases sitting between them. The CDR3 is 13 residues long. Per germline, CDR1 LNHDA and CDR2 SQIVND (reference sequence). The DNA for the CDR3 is TGTGCCAGTGGGGTGAGAGGGAGCTACGAGCAGTACTTC. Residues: CASGVRGSYEQYF.

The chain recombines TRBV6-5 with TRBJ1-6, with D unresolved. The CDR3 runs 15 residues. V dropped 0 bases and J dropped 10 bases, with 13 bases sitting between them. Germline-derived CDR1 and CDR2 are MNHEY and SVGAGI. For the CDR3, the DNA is TGTGCCAGCAGTTACTCGACAAGGGTTGGATCACCCCTCCACTTT. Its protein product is CASSYSTRVGSPLHF.

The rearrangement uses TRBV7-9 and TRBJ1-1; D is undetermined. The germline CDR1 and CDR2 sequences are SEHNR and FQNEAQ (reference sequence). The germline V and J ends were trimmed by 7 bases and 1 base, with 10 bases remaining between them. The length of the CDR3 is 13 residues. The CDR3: CASTYGQNTEAFF. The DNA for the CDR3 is TGTGCCAGCACATACGGGCAGAACACTGAAGCTTTCTTT.

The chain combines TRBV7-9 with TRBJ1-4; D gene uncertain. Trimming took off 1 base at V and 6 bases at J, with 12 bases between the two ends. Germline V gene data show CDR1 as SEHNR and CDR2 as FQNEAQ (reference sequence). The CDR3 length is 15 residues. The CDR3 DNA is TGTGCCAGCAGCTTAGGCGGGTCAGCCCATGAAAAACTGTTTTTT. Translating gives CASSLGGSAHEKLFF.

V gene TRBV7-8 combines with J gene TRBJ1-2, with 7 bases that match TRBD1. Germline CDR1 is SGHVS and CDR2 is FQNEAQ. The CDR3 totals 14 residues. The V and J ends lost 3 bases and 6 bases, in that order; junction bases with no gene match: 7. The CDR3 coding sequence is TGTGCCAGCAGCTTCGACAGGGTTAGTAATGGCTACACCTTC. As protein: CASSFDRVSNGYTF.

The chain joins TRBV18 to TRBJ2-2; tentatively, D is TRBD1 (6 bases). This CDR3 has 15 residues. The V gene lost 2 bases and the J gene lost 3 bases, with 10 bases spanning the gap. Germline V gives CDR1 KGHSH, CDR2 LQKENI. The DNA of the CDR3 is TGTGCCAGCTCACCATACAGGGCCCACACCGGGGAGCTGTTTTTT. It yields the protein CASSPYRAHTGELFF.

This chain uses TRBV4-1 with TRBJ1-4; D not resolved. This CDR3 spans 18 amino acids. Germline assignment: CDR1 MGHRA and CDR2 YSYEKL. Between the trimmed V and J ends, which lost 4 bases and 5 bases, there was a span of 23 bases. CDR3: CASSRLSPRLWENEKLFF. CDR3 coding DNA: TGCGCCAGCAGCCGATTGTCCCCTAGACTGTGGGAAAATGAAAAACTGTTTTTT.

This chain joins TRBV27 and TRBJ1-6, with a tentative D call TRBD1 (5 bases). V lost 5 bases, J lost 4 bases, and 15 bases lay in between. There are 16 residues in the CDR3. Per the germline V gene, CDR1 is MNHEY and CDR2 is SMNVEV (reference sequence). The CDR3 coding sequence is TGTGCCAGCAGTATCAACACCCCAGGGTATAATTCACCCCTCCACTTT. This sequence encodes CASSINTPGYNSPLHF.

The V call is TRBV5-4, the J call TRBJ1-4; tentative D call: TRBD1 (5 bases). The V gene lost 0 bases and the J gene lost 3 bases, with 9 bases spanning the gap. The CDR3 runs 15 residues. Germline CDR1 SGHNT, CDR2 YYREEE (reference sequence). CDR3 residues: CASSLAGGANEKLFF. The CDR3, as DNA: TGTGCCAGCAGCTTGGCGGGGGGGGCTAATGAAAAACTGTTTTTT.

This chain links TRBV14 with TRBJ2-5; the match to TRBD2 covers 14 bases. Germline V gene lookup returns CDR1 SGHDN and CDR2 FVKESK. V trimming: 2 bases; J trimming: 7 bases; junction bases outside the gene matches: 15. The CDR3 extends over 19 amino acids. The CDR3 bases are TGTGCCAGCAGCCAACTTACCCCTGGGACTAGCGGGGGAGGAGGGACCCAGTACTTC. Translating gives CASSQLTPGTSGGGGTQYF.

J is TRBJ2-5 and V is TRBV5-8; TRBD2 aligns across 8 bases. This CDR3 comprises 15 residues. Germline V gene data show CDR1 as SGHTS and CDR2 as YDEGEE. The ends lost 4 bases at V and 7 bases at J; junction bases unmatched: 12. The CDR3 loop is CASSAWTSSSGTQYF. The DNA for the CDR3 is TGTGCCAGCAGCGCTTGGACTAGCAGTTCAGGGACCCAGTACTTC.

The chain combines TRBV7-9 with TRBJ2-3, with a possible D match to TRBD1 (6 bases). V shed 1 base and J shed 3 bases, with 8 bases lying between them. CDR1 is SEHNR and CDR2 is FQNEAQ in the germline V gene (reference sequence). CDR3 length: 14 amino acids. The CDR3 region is CASSLVGTTDTQYF. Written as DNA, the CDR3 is TGTGCCAGCAGCTTAGTGGGGACAACAGATACGCAGTATTTT. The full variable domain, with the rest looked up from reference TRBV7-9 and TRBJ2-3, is DTGVSQNPRHKITKRGQNVTFRCDPISEHNRLYWYRQTLGQGPEFLTYFQNEAQLEKSRLLSDRFSAERPKGSFSTLEIQRTEQGDSAMYLCASSLVGTTDTQYFGPGTRLTVL.

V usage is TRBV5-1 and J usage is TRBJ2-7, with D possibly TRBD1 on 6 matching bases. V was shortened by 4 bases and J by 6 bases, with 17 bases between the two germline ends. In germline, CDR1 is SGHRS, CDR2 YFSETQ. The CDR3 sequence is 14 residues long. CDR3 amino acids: CASSLLGTPSEQYF. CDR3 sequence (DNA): TGCGCCAGCAGCCTCCTCGGGACACCCTCCGAGCAGTACTTC.

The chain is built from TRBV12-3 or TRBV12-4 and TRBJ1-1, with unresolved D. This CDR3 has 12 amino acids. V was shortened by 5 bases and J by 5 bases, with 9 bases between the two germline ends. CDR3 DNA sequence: TGTGCCAGCAGTGAGGGTGTAACTGAAGCTTTCTTT. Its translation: CASSEGVTEAFF.

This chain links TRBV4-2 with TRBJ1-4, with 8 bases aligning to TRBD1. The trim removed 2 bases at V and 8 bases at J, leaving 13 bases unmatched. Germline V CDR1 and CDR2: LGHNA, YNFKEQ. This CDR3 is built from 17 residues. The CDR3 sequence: CASSQLQAPGQGEKLFF. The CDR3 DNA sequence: TGTGCCAGCAGCCAACTTCAAGCCCCAGGACAGGGAGAAAAACTGTTTTTT.

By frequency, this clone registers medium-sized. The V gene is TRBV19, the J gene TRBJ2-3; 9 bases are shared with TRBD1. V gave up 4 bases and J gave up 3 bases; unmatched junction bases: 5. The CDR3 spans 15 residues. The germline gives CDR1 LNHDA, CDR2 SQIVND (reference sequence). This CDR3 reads CASSTTGGSTDTQYF. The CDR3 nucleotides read TGTGCCAGTAGTACGACAGGGGGTTCTACAGATACGCAGTATTTT.

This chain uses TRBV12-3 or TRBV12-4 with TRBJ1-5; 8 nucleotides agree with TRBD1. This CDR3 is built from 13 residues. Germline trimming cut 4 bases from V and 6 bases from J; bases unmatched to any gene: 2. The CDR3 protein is CASSSTGAQPQHF. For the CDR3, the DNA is TGTGCCAGCAGTTCGACAGGGGCTCAGCCCCAGCATTTT.

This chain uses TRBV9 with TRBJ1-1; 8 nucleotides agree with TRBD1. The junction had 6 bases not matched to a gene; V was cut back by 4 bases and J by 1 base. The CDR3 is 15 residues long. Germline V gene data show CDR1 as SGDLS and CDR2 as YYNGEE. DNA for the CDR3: TGTGCCAGCAGCCCGAGGGACAGGCGGAACACTGAAGCTTTCTTT. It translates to CASSPRDRRNTEAFF.

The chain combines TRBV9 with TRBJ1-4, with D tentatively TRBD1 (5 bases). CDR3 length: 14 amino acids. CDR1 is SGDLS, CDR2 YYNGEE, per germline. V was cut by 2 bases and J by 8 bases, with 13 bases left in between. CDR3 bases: TGTGCCAGCAGCGTCAACTGGCGGGGCGAAAAACTGTTTTTT. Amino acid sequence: CASSVNWRGEKLFF.

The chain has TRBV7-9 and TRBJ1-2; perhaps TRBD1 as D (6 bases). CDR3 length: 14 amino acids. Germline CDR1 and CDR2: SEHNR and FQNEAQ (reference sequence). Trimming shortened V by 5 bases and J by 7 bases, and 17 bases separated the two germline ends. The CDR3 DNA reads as TGTGCCAGCAGCCCGGGACAAGGGCGCGCTGGCTACACCTTC. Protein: CASSPGQGRAGYTF.

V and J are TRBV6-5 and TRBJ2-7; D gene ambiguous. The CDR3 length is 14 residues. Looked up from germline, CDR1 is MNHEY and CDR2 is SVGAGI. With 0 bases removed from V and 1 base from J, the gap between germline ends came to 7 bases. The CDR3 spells CASSYSKVSYEQYF. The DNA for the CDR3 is TGTGCCAGCAGTTACTCAAAAGTGTCCTACGAGCAGTACTTC.

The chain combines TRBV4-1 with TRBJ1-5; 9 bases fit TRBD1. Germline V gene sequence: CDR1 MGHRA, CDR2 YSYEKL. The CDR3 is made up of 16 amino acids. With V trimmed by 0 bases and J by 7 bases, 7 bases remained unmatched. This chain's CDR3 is CASSQDWDRAEQPQHF. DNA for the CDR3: TGCGCCAGCAGCCAAGATTGGGACAGGGCGGAACAGCCCCAGCATTTT.

In DNA form, the CDR3 reads TGTGCCAGCAGCGTAGGAACAGCCTCCAATCAGCCCCAGCATTTT. The encoded protein is CASSVGTASNQPQHF. This chain links TRBV9 with TRBJ1-5, with D uncertain. Looked up from germline, CDR1 is SGDLS and CDR2 is YYNGEE. CDR3 size: 15 residues. Trimming removed 0 bases from V and 3 bases from J, with 10 bases in between.

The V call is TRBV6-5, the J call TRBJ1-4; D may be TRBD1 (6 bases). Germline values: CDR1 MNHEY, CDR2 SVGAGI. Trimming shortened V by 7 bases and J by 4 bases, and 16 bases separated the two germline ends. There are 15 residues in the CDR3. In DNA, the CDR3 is TGTGCCAGCAACAAAGGACAGATACTTAATGAAAAACTGTTTTTT. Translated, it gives CASNKGQILNEKLFF.

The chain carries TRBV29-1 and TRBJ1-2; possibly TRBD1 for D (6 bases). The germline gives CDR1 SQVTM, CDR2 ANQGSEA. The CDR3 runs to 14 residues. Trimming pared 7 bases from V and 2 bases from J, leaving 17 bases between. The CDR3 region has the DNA TGCAGCGGTTGGGGGCTCCCAGGCAACTATGGCTACACCTTC. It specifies CSGWGLPGNYGYTF.

The CDR3 here is CASSLIALAGSGDTQYF. In DNA, the CDR3 is TGTGCCAGCAGCCTAATTGCCCTAGCGGGGTCCGGGGATACGCAGTATTTT. The rearrangement uses TRBV4-2 and TRBJ2-3, with 9 bases fitting TRBD2. The trim removed 4 bases at V and 6 bases at J, leaving 14 bases unmatched. This CDR3 is built from 17 residues. Germline values: CDR1 LGHNA, CDR2 YNFKEQ.

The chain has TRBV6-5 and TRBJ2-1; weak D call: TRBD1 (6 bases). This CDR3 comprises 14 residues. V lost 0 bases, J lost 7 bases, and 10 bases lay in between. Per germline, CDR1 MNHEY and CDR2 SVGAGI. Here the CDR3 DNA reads TGTGCCAGCAGTTACTCGGACGGACAGAATGAGCAGTTCTTC. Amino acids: CASSYSDGQNEQFF.

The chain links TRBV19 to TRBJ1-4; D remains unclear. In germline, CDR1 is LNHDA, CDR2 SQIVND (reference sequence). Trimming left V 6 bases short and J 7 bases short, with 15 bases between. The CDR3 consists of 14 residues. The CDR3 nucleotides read TGTGCCAGTAGGATTACTGGGCATAGTGAAAAACTGTTTTTT. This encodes CASRITGHSEKLFF.

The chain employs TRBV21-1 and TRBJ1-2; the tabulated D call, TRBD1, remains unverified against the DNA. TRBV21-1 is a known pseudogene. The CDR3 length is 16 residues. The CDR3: CASTLGQHPRGYGYTF. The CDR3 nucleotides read TGTGCCAGCACCCTGGGACAACACCCGAGAGGCTATGGCTACACCTTC.

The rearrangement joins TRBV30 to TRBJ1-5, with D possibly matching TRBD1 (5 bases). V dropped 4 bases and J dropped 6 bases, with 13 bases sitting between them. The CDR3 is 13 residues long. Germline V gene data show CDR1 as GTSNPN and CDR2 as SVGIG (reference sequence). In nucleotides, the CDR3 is TGTGCCTGGACCCAGGGTCTGAGTCAGCCCCAGCATTTT. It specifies CAWTQGLSQPQHF.

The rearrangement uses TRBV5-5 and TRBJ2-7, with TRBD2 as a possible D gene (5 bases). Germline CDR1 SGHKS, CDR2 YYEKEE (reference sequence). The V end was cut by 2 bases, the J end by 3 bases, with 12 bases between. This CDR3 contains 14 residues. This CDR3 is CASSFGLGSYEQYF. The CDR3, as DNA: TGTGCCAGCAGCTTTGGCCTAGGGAGCTACGAGCAGTACTTC.